Following are 25 T cell receptor beta chains from one sample sequenced in a study of OX40 agonist ivuxolimab in advanced cancers. Library generation was performed with the immunoSEQ multiplex PCR assay. Entries here come from immuneACCESS through TCRdb and include only in-frame sequences with V and J called. Some clones fail to appear in such tables; in the studies checked, an unresolved V gene covers under half of the shortfall, and the cause of the remainder is unknown. This sample gives 70,000 to 95,000 clones in total; approximately 88% of them show up just once. In total, the top ten clones hold approximately 4% of the sample. The starting material was CD4+ or CD8+ T cells sorted from blood, obtained in a trial of the OX40 agonist ivuxolimab. The source is an adult with an advanced solid tumor such as melanoma, head and neck, liver or kidney cancer.

Here the CDR3 reads CSVAGVQETQYF. CDR3 DNA sequence: TGCAGCGTCGCAGGGGTTCAAGAGACCCAGTACTTC. The chain couples TRBV29-1 to TRBJ2-5; possible D gene TRBD1, 6 bases. The CDR3 length is 12 residues. The germline V gene has CDR1 SQVTM and CDR2 ANQGSEA. With 6 bases removed from V and 2 bases from J, the gap between germline ends came to 10 bases.

This rearrangement joins TRBV12-5 to TRBJ1-4; 8 nucleotides align to TRBD1. Per germline, CDR1 LGHNT and CDR2 FRNRAP. This CDR3 comprises 16 residues. The J segment lost 7 bases and the V segment lost 0 bases, leaving 7 bases of the junction unmatched. Here the CDR3 DNA reads TGTGCTAGTGGTTTGGTCACCGGACAGGGCGGTGAAAAACTGTTTTTT. Amino acid sequence: CASGLVTGQGGEKLFF.

The chain couples TRBV5-4 to TRBJ1-1, with 7 bases fitting TRBD1. The CDR3 loop spans 17 amino acids. Germline lookup yields CDR1 SGHNT and CDR2 YYREEE (reference sequence). J was trimmed by 3 bases and V by 3 bases; bases with no gene match: 14. DNA of the CDR3: TGTGCCAGCAGCTCTGGGGGAGGGGGCTATATCGACACTGAAGCTTTCTTT. Its translation: CASSSGGGGYIDTEAFF.

The chain links TRBV11-3 to TRBJ2-7; a possible D gene is TRBD1 (6 bases). Between the trimmed V and J ends, which lost 5 bases and 5 bases, there was a span of 13 bases. Germline CDR1 is SGHNT and CDR2 is YENEEA. The CDR3 is 13 amino acids. The CDR3 nucleotides read TGTGCCAGCAGCACAACAGGGAGCCACGAGCAGTACTTC. Its translation is CASSTTGSHEQYF.

The J gene is TRBJ2-2, the V gene TRBV10-1, with no clear D. V was clipped by 2 bases and J by 6 bases, with 4 bases between them. The CDR3 loop spans 12 amino acids. Germline V gives CDR1 WNHNN, CDR2 SYGVQD (reference sequence). The CDR3 reads CASSERPGELFF. CDR3 in DNA: TGCGCCAGCAGTGAGCGTCCCGGGGAGCTGTTTTTT.

The chain employs TRBV5-4 and TRBJ2-1; 8 positions match TRBD2. In germline, CDR1 is SGHNT, CDR2 YYREEE (reference sequence). Losses at the gene ends were 0 bases for V and 8 bases for J; bases not matched to a gene: 7. The CDR3 has 15 amino acids. CDR3 bases: TGTGCCAGCAGCTTGGGTAGCGGGATAGTCGATGAGCAGTTCTTC. It translates to CASSLGSGIVDEQFF. Based on the CDR3 plus reference TRBV5-4 and TRBJ2-1, the full variable domain is ETGVTQSPTHLIKTRGQQVTLRCSSQSGHNTVSWYQQALGQGPQFIFQYYREEENGRGNFPPRFSGLQFPNYSSELNVNALELDDSALYLCASSLGSGIVDEQFFGPGTRLTVL.

This sequence joins TRBV10-2 and TRBJ2-2, with TRBD2 identical over 13 bases. J gave up 5 bases and V 1 base, and 7 bases lay outside the gene matches. The germline CDR1 and CDR2 sequences are WSHSY and SAAADI. The CDR3 has 18 residues. The CDR3 loop is CASSEFSTSGRLTGELFF. The DNA for the CDR3 is TGCGCCAGCAGTGAGTTTTCGACTAGCGGGAGGCTTACCGGGGAGCTGTTTTTT.

The chain links TRBV11-2 to TRBJ2-5; 9 bases map to TRBD1. CDR3 length: 14 residues. Germline lookup yields CDR1 SGHAT and CDR2 FQNNGV. V lost 5 bases to trimming and J lost 5 bases; unmatched junction nucleotides: 6. CDR3 DNA sequence: TGTGCCAGCAGCAGGGACAGGGTGGGGGAGACCCAGTACTTC. This gives the protein CASSRDRVGETQYF.

Here the CDR3 DNA reads TGTGCCAGCAGCCCCCCGACCGTGACTGAAGCTTTCTTT. It is translated as CASSPPTVTEAFF. The V call is TRBV7-2, the J call TRBJ1-1, with no clear D. Germline CDR1 SGHTA, CDR2 FQGNSA. Trimming stripped 5 bases from V and 5 bases from J, with 12 bases between. This CDR3 has 13 residues.

J is TRBJ1-4 and V is TRBV29-1; D call uncertain. CDR1 and CDR2 (germline): SQVTM, ANQGSEA. V gave up 4 bases and J gave up 4 bases, with 4 bases separating them. The CDR3 contains 11 residues. CDR3 region: CSVGSNEKLFF. The DNA for the CDR3 is TGCAGCGTTGGGAGTAATGAAAAACTGTTTTTT.

This clone was detected once. The chain combines TRBV9 with TRBJ2-5, with a tentative D call TRBD1 (5 bases). This CDR3 contains 15 residues. CDR1 is SGDLS and CDR2 is YYNGEE in the germline V gene. Deletions cut 1 base from V and 2 bases from J, with 12 bases between. CDR3 loop: CASSVRGTGQETQYF. CDR3 DNA: TGTGCCAGCAGCGTAAGGGGAACTGGACAAGAGACCCAGTACTTC.

This clone is a singleton in its sample. V is TRBV6-1 and J is TRBJ2-2; tentatively, D is TRBD1 (6 bases). CDR3 size: 15 residues. Germline V CDR1 and CDR2: MNHNS, SASEGT. V was pared by 5 bases and J by 1 base, with 11 bases between. CDR3 nucleotides: TGTGCCAGCAGTCACACAGGGCGGAACACCGGGGAGCTGTTTTTT. Its translation: CASSHTGRNTGELFF.

This clone has just one count. This chain joins TRBV11-2 and TRBJ2-2; D not resolved. The CDR3 extends over 12 amino acids. Germline lookup yields CDR1 SGHAT and CDR2 FQNNGV. V lost 6 bases, J lost 1 base, and 3 bases lay in between. The CDR3 loop reads CASRRNTGELFF. In nucleotides, the CDR3 is TGTGCCAGCAGGCGGAACACCGGGGAGCTGTTTTTT.

The CDR3 protein is CASSAGIGQGHQPQHF. CDR3 DNA sequence: TGTGCCAGCAGCGCAGGTATAGGACAGGGGCATCAGCCCCAGCATTTT. This chain connects TRBV9 to TRBJ1-5; 9 bases line up with TRBD1. V lost 3 bases and J lost 5; bases outside the gene matches: 9. This CDR3 region has 16 residues. Germline-derived CDR1 and CDR2 are SGDLS and YYNGEE.

The rearrangement links TRBV9 to TRBJ2-2, with D tentatively TRBD2 (5 bases). Trimming removed 2 bases at V and 1 base at J, with 9 bases between. The germline gives CDR1 SGDLS, CDR2 YYNGEE. The CDR3 loop spans 15 amino acids. CDR3: CASSVAGGNTGELFF. The CDR3 DNA sequence: TGTGCCAGCAGCGTCGCAGGAGGGAACACCGGGGAGCTGTTTTTT.

J is TRBJ2-3 and V is TRBV19; 9 bases agree with TRBD2. The CDR3 extends over 16 amino acids. The V gene's germline CDR1 is LNHDA and CDR2 SQIVND (reference sequence). The V and J ends lost 3 bases and 3 bases, in that order; junction bases with no gene match: 7. The CDR3 nucleotides are TGTGCCAGTAGTATCGGTAGCGGGAGCAGTACAGATACGCAGTATTTT. It encodes CASSIGSGSSTDTQYF. Complete variable domain (other parts from reference TRBV19 and TRBJ2-3): DGGITQSPKYLFRKEGQNVTLSCEQNLNHDAMYWYRQDPGQGLRLIYYSQIVNDFQKGDIAEGYSVSREKKESFPLTVTSAQKNPTAFYLCASSIGSGSSTDTQYFGPGTRLTVL.

The rearrangement uses TRBV15 and TRBJ1-2, with 7 positions matching TRBD1. The CDR3 is 14 residues long. Germline loops: CDR1 LNHNV, CDR2 YYDKDF (reference sequence). Unmatched junction bases numbered 3, after V lost 1 base and J lost 4 bases. The CDR3 DNA reads TGTGCCACCAGCAGAGGACAGGGCGGCTATGGCTACACCTTC. Translation gives CATSRGQGGYGYTF. The entire variable domain, with the rest obtained from reference TRBV15 and TRBJ1-2, is as follows: DAMVIQNPRYQVTQFGKPVTLSCSQTLNHNVMYWYQQKSSQAPKLLFHYYDKDFNNEADTPDNFQSRRPNTSFCFLDIRSPGLGDTAMYLCATSRGQGGYGYTFGSGTRLTVV.

This chain connects TRBV2 to TRBJ2-1, with 10 nucleotides matching TRBD1. The CDR3 is 13 amino acids. J was trimmed by 7 bases and V by 7 bases; bases with no gene match: 4. Germline CDR1 SNHLY, CDR2 FYNNEI. The DNA for the CDR3 is TGTGCCAGCAAGGGACAGGGGTTGAATGAGCAGTTCTTC. It translates to CASKGQGLNEQFF.

The gene calls are TRBV2 and TRBJ2-7; TRBD1 matches 9 bases. In germline, CDR1 is SNHLY, CDR2 FYNNEI. This CDR3 has 13 residues. Unmatched junction bases numbered 4, after V lost 4 bases and J lost 6 bases. Here the CDR3 DNA reads TGTGCCAGCAGTGTGGACAGGGGAAGCGAGCAGTACTTC. Amino acid sequence: CASSVDRGSEQYF.

This clone was detected once. This rearrangement joins TRBV5-6 to TRBJ1-4; TRBD1 matches at 8 bases. V was pared by 4 bases and J by 6 bases, with 5 bases of the junction left unmatched. This CDR3 region has 14 residues. Germline CDR1 SGHDT, CDR2 YYEEEE. The chain's CDR3 is CASSTQGQDEKLFF. The CDR3 DNA is TGTGCCAGCAGCACACAGGGACAGGATGAAAAACTGTTTTTT. Together with reference TRBV5-6 and TRBJ1-4, the CDR3 gives the full variable domain: DAGVTQSPTHLIKTRGQQVTLRCSPKSGHDTVSWYQQALGQGPQFIFQYYEEEERQRGNFPDRFSGHQFPNYSSELNVNALLLGDSALYLCASSTQGQDEKLFFGSGTQLSVL.

The genes are TRBV7-9 and TRBJ2-1; weak D call: TRBD1 (6 bases). This CDR3 region has 14 residues. The germline V gene has CDR1 SEHNR and CDR2 FQNEAQ (reference sequence). Trimming removed 5 bases from V and 4 bases from J, with 12 bases in between. In nucleotides, the CDR3 is TGTGCCAGCAGCCGCGCACAGGGATACAATGAGCAGTTCTTC. It specifies CASSRAQGYNEQFF.

The chain joins TRBV5-4 to TRBJ1-3, with a weak D call TRBD1 (5 bases). Germline V gives CDR1 SGHNT, CDR2 YYREEE (reference sequence). CDR3 length equals 14 residues. Between the trimmed V and J ends, which lost 3 bases and 4 bases, there was a span of 11 bases. This CDR3 reads CASSSGTGGNTIYF. CDR3 nucleotides: TGTGCCAGCAGCTCCGGGACGGGGGGAAACACCATATATTTT.

The chain employs TRBV6-5 and TRBJ2-3; 8 bases are a match to TRBD1. The CDR3 spans 15 residues. J was trimmed by 2 bases and V by 5 bases; bases with no gene match: 6. Germline V gene sequence: CDR1 MNHEY, CDR2 SVGAGI. CDR3 amino acids: CASSRGQGVTDTQYF. Written as DNA, the CDR3 is TGTGCCAGCAGTAGAGGACAGGGAGTCACAGATACGCAGTATTTT.

As DNA, the CDR3 is TGTGCCTGGAGTCAGGGGGGCGACGGAAACACCATATATTTT. Amino acid sequence: CAWSQGGDGNTIYF. This sequence joins TRBV30 and TRBJ1-3; the match to TRBD1 covers 7 bases. The CDR3 spans 14 residues. J gave up 4 bases and V 2 bases, and 5 bases lay outside the gene matches. CDR1 and CDR2 from the germline V gene are GTSNPN and SVGIG (reference sequence).

This clone was seen once. This chain joins TRBV11-3 and TRBJ2-2; D call uncertain. Germline CDR1 SGHNT, CDR2 YENEEA. V was shortened by 0 bases and J by 3 bases, with 8 bases between the two germline ends. The CDR3 runs 15 residues. CDR3 nucleotide sequence: TGTGCCAGCAGCTTAGATTTTAGGGACACCGGGGAGCTGTTTTTT. Residues: CASSLDFRDTGELFF.